The rows below give T cell receptor beta chains drawn from one sample of a study of control samples from healthy donors and cancer patients. The method was immunoSEQ multiplex PCR; TCRdb's version includes in-frame clones alone and lacks a portion of them. Of roughly 18,000 clones listed, more than 70% were seen once; the top ten hold around 9.3%. Sequencing was performed on PBMCs. Every receptor here comes from a woman aged 55-75 years with head and neck cancer. Both conserved end residues are part of each CDR3. Fields, in order: J gene, D gene, V gene, clone size, CDR3 DNA, CDR3 protein. A D gene is named only where the DNA matches it firmly. Only some rows state a clone size, as once, few, many or a class for expanded clones.

J: TRBJ1-6
D: TRBD1
V: TRBV5-8
size: NA
DNA: TGTGCCAGCAGCAGACAGGGGGGTAATTCACCCCTCCACTTT
CDR3: CASSRQGGNSPLHF

J: TRBJ1-5
D: NA
V: TRBV24-1
size: NA
DNA: TGTGCCACCAGCACCGGGACCGACCGCAATCAGCCCCAGCATTTT
CDR3: CATSTGTDRNQPQHF

J: TRBJ1-2
D: NA
V: TRBV15
size: NA
DNA: TGTGCCACCAGCAGGGCCCCTGATAACTATGGCTACACCTTC
CDR3: CATSRAPDNYGYTF

J: TRBJ2-3
D: TRBD2
V: TRBV7-6
size: NA
DNA: TGTGCCAGCAGCCCGACCCCGGGGACTAGGGGGTCAGATACGCAGTATTTT
CDR3: CASSPTPGTRGSDTQYF

J: TRBJ2-7
D: NA
V: TRBV27
size: NA
DNA: TGTGCCAGCAGTTTGGGGGCTATCAGCTACGAGCAGTACTTC
CDR3: CASSLGAISYEQYF

J: TRBJ1-4
D: NA
V: TRBV28
size: NA
DNA: TGTGCCAGCAGTTTATGGTGGGGGGGGAGAGGAAAGGTTTCTAATGAAAAACTGTTTTTT
CDR3: CASSLWWGGRGKVSNEKLFF

J: TRBJ2-1
D: NA
V: TRBV27
size: NA
DNA: TGTGCCAGCAGTTGGGGAGACTCCTACAATGAGCAGTTCTTC
CDR3: CASSWGDSYNEQFF

J: TRBJ1-1
D: NA
V: TRBV6-5
size: NA
DNA: TGTGCCACCGGCCTGGGCAGCACTGAAGCTTTCTTT
CDR3: CATGLGSTEAFF

J: TRBJ2-2
D: NA
V: TRBV5-1
size: NA
DNA: TGCGCCAGCAGCTTTCCGGCCGGGGGTTACACCGGGGAGCTGTTTTTT
CDR3: CASSFPAGGYTGELFF

J: TRBJ2-6
D: NA
V: TRBV28
size: NA
DNA: TGTGCCAGCAGTTTAAGGAGGGTATCAGGGAGTGGCTCTGGGGCCAACGTCCTGACTTTC
CDR3: CASSLRRVSGSGSGANVLTF

J: TRBJ1-5
D: NA
V: TRBV10-2
size: NA
DNA: TGCGCCAGCAGTGAGTCCAACAGACAGCCCCAGCATTTT
CDR3: CASSESNRQPQHF

J: TRBJ2-1
D: TRBD1
V: TRBV6-5
size: NA
DNA: TGTGCCAGCACCCGGGACAGGGGGCTTGATGAGCAGTTCTTC
CDR3: CASTRDRGLDEQFF

J: TRBJ1-2
D: NA
V: TRBV11-1
size: NA
DNA: TGTGCCAGCAGCGACTCGCCAGGGAGCCTTTCGGGCTACACCTTC
CDR3: CASSDSPGSLSGYTF

J: TRBJ1-5
D: NA
V: TRBV27
size: NA
DNA: TGTGCCAGCAGTATACAGGGACGTAGGCCCCAGCATTTT
CDR3: CASSIQGRRPQHF

J: TRBJ1-5
D: NA
V: TRBV18
size: NA
DNA: TGTGCCAGCTCAGCCCAAAAAAATCAGCCCCAGCATTTT
CDR3: CASSAQKNQPQHF

J: TRBJ1-5
D: NA
V: TRBV3-1/TRBV3-2
size: NA
DNA: TGTGCCAGCAGCCAAGAAAGACATAGCAATCAGCCCCAGCATTTT
CDR3: CASSQERHSNQPQHF

J: TRBJ2-7
D: TRBD2
V: TRBV20-1
size: once
DNA: TGCAGTGCTAGTGGGTTCGCGACTAGCGGGCCATCGGGCTCCTACGAGCAGTACTTC
CDR3: CSASGFATSGPSGSYEQYF

J: TRBJ2-7
D: NA
V: TRBV9
size: NA
DNA: TGTGCCAGCAGCGCTATACCGGGACCGGCCTACGAGCAGTACTTC
CDR3: CASSAIPGPAYEQYF

J: TRBJ2-7
D: NA
V: TRBV24-1
size: NA
DNA: TGTGCCACCAGTGATTCGGCCTACGAGCAGTACTTC
CDR3: CATSDSAYEQYF

J: TRBJ2-5
D: NA
V: TRBV28
size: NA
DNA: TGTGCCAGCAGTCCCCTACAAGGGCGCAACATAGAGACCCAGTACTTC
CDR3: CASSPLQGRNIETQYF

J: TRBJ1-5
D: TRBD1
V: TRBV27
size: once
DNA: TGTGCCAGCAGTAGACAGGGGCTCACCAATCAGCCCCAGCATTTT
CDR3: CASSRQGLTNQPQHF

J: TRBJ1-1
D: NA
V: TRBV3-1/TRBV3-2
size: NA
DNA: TGTGCCAGCAGCCTTGGAGCGAACACTGAAGCTTTCTTT
CDR3: CASSLGANTEAFF

J: TRBJ1-4
D: TRBD1
V: TRBV5-1
size: NA
DNA: TGCGCCAGCAGCTTGGGGGACAGGGATTATGAAAAACTGTTTTTT
CDR3: CASSLGDRDYEKLFF

J: TRBJ1-2
D: NA
V: TRBV28
size: NA
DNA: TGTGCCAGCAGTCCTCGGACAAGAAACTATGGCTACACCTTC
CDR3: CASSPRTRNYGYTF

J: TRBJ2-1
D: NA
V: TRBV10-3
size: NA
DNA: TGTGCCATCAGTGAGCACCGTATGGGCCGGGTGGGTAATGAGCAGTTCTTC
CDR3: CAISEHRMGRVGNEQFF

J: TRBJ1-1
D: NA
V: TRBV5-1
size: NA
DNA: TGCGCCAGCAGCTTGTTACCAGTGAACACTGAAGCTTTCTTT
CDR3: CASSLLPVNTEAFF

J: TRBJ1-1
D: NA
V: TRBV2
size: NA
DNA: TGTGCCAGCGATGGTTACGGGAACACTGAAGCTTTCTTT
CDR3: CASDGYGNTEAFF

J: TRBJ2-5
D: NA
V: TRBV3-1/TRBV3-2
size: NA
DNA: TGTGCCAGCAGCCAAGGTTGGGAGACCCAGTACTTC
CDR3: CASSQGWETQYF

J: TRBJ2-3
D: TRBD1
V: TRBV19
size: NA
DNA: TGTGCCAGTAAAACAGGGGGCACAGATACGCAGTATTTT
CDR3: CASKTGGTDTQYF

J: TRBJ2-7
D: NA
V: TRBV10-3
size: NA
DNA: TGTGCCATCAGTCGAGCCTACGAGCAGTACTTC
CDR3: CAISRAYEQYF

J: TRBJ2-7
D: TRBD1
V: TRBV9
size: NA
DNA: TGTGCCAGCAGCGTAGGGGACAGAACATACGAGCAGTACTTC
CDR3: CASSVGDRTYEQYF

J: TRBJ2-2
D: NA
V: TRBV6-5
size: NA
DNA: TGTGCCAGCAGGACCTTGACAGTCACCGGGGAGCTGTTTTTT
CDR3: CASRTLTVTGELFF

J: TRBJ1-1
D: TRBD1
V: TRBV28
size: few
DNA: TGTGCCAGCAGCCCGGGAGGGGGCAACACTGAAGCTTTCTTT
CDR3: CASSPGGGNTEAFF

J: TRBJ1-1
D: NA
V: TRBV27
size: few
DNA: TGTGCTTCTAGGACAGCCAACACTGAAGCTTTCTTT
CDR3: CASRTANTEAFF

J: TRBJ2-3
D: NA
V: TRBV18
size: NA
DNA: TGTGCCAGCTCACCTATCGACACCACAGATACGCAGTATTTT
CDR3: CASSPIDTTDTQYF

J: TRBJ1-5
D: NA
V: TRBV4-2
size: NA
DNA: TGTGCCAGCAGCCAGGACTCAGCGCCCCAGCATTTT
CDR3: CASSQDSAPQHF

J: TRBJ2-3
D: TRBD2
V: TRBV7-3
size: NA
DNA: TGTGCCAGCAGCTTAATTAGCGGGAGGGGTTACGATACGCAGTATTTT
CDR3: CASSLISGRGYDTQYF

J: TRBJ2-7
D: NA
V: TRBV29-1
size: NA
DNA: TGCAGCGTTGAAACGGTTGGGGCGAGCTCCTACGAGCAGTACTTC
CDR3: CSVETVGASSYEQYF

J: TRBJ1-4
D: TRBD1
V: TRBV5-1
size: NA
DNA: TGCGCCAGCAGCCCGGACAGGGTAGAAGAAAAACTGTTTTTT
CDR3: CASSPDRVEEKLFF

J: TRBJ1-4
D: TRBD1
V: TRBV16
size: NA
DNA: TGTGCCAGCAGCCCGGACAGGGTCTATGAAAAACTGTTTTTT
CDR3: CASSPDRVYEKLFF

J: TRBJ1-5
D: NA
V: TRBV7-9
size: NA
DNA: TGTGCCAGCAGCCCCGGGATGGGCAATCAGCCCCAGCATTTT
CDR3: CASSPGMGNQPQHF

J: TRBJ1-2
D: NA
V: TRBV7-9
size: once
DNA: TGTGCCAGCAGCTTAGCCAGGGAGACCTATGGCTACACCTTC
CDR3: CASSLARETYGYTF

J: TRBJ2-6
D: NA
V: TRBV18
size: NA
DNA: TGTGCCAGCTCACCGGTTAGTGAGGAGGTGAGCTCTGGGGCCAACGTCCTGACTTTC
CDR3: CASSPVSEEVSSGANVLTF

J: TRBJ2-5
D: NA
V: TRBV19
size: NA
DNA: TGTGCCAGTAGCCAAGGACCGACGGGGACCCAGTACTTC
CDR3: CASSQGPTGTQYF

J: TRBJ2-1
D: NA
V: TRBV5-1
size: NA
DNA: TGCGCCAGCAGCTTGGATGGCCAGCTCTACAATGAGCAGTTCTTC
CDR3: CASSLDGQLYNEQFF

J: TRBJ1-2
D: NA
V: TRBV5-6
size: NA
DNA: TGTGCCAGCAGCTTGGCGAACAGGGATTTCTATGGCTACACCTTC
CDR3: CASSLANRDFYGYTF

J: TRBJ2-1
D: TRBD2
V: TRBV10-1
size: NA
DNA: TGCGCCAGCAGTGAGGCACTAGCGGGCCTCAATGAGCAGTTCTTC
CDR3: CASSEALAGLNEQFF

J: TRBJ2-7
D: NA
V: TRBV9
size: NA
DNA: TGTGCCAGCAGCGTTCGATCAGGGGAGTACTACGAGCAGTACTTC
CDR3: CASSVRSGEYYEQYF

J: TRBJ1-2
D: NA
V: TRBV5-4
size: NA
DNA: TGTGCCAGCAGCTTGGGACAGGAGAACTATGGCTACACCTTC
CDR3: CASSLGQENYGYTF

J: TRBJ1-2
D: NA
V: TRBV5-1
size: NA
DNA: TGCGCCAGCAGCCCGGACAGTAACTATGGCTACACCTTC
CDR3: CASSPDSNYGYTF

J: TRBJ1-6
D: NA
V: TRBV10-3
size: NA
DNA: TGTGCCATCAGTGAGTCCGGACAGTCCAATTCACCCCTCCACTTT
CDR3: CAISESGQSNSPLHF

J: TRBJ2-7
D: TRBD2
V: TRBV30
size: NA
DNA: TGTGCCTGGAGTGAGACAATGCACCCGACTAGCGCTTCCTACGAGCAGTACTTC
CDR3: CAWSETMHPTSASYEQYF

J: TRBJ1-1
D: TRBD1
V: TRBV14
size: NA
DNA: TGTGCCAGCAGCCACACTCCGGGACAGGGTGGTATCACTGAAGCTTTCTTT
CDR3: CASSHTPGQGGITEAFF

J: TRBJ2-3
D: TRBD1
V: TRBV9
size: NA
DNA: TGTGCCAGCAGCGTAGCTACCCCGGGACAGGGGGTTACAGATACGCAGTATTTT
CDR3: CASSVATPGQGVTDTQYF

J: TRBJ2-1
D: NA
V: TRBV25-1
size: NA
DNA: TGTGCCAGCAGTTCTGCCGGGACCGTCGCCTACAATGAGCAGTTCTTC
CDR3: CASSSAGTVAYNEQFF